The next 7 T cell receptor beta chains were all read from a single sample in a study of regulatory dendritic cells for organ transplantation. CFSE-labeled sorted T cells met regulatory or mature dendritic cells for under 6 days. The table came from immunoSEQ multiplex PCR; TCRdb's copy has only in-frame clones and leaves some out. This sample has approximately 18,000 clones, with more than 60% found just once. These receptors have no identified antigens. Sequences were obtained from memory CD4+ T cells from blood cultured with regulatory dendritic cells. Sample subset: CD45RO+ memory T cells. The receptors stem from a human donor in good health.

This clone was observed a few times. CDR3 residues: CASSLLRQPQHF. In nucleotides, the CDR3 is TGTGCCAGTAGTCTCTTGCGGCAGCCCCAGCATTTT. V usage is TRBV19 and J usage is TRBJ1-5; no reliable D call. Germline V gene sequence: CDR1 LNHDA, CDR2 SQIVND (reference sequence). The length of the CDR3 is 12 residues. Trimming pared 5 bases from V and 7 bases from J, leaving 9 bases between.

The genes are TRBV2 and TRBJ1-6; D gene ambiguous. The CDR3 covers 14 residues. Germline V gene sequence: CDR1 SNHLY, CDR2 FYNNEI. V lost 3 bases to trimming and J lost 4 bases, with 7 bases between them. CDR3 residues: CASSETGYNSPLHF. CDR3 coding DNA: TGTGCCAGCAGTGAGACGGGATATAATTCACCCCTCCACTTT.

The rearrangement joins TRBV27 to TRBJ1-3, with 9 bases matching TRBD1. V shed 0 bases and J 1 base; nucleotides not matched to a gene: 1. Germline V CDR1 and CDR2: MNHEY, SMNVEV (reference sequence). This CDR3 contains 16 residues. Here the CDR3 DNA reads TGTGCCAGCAGTTTATCCGGGACAGGGTCTGGAAACACCATATATTTT. It yields the protein CASSLSGTGSGNTIYF.

The chain combines TRBV12-5 with TRBJ2-3, with a tentative D call TRBD1 (5 bases). Germline V gives CDR1 LGHNT, CDR2 FRNRAP. V was trimmed by 2 bases and J by 1 base, leaving 7 bases between them. The CDR3 consists of 14 residues. The CDR3 DNA follows: TGTGCTAGTGGTTTGATGACAGGCACAGATACGCAGTATTTT. Its translation is CASGLMTGTDTQYF.

This clone was detected once. The chain couples TRBV9 to TRBJ1-6; tentatively, D is TRBD1 (6 bases). The ends were cut back, 3 bases at V and 7 bases at J, with 14 bases in the middle. Germline V gene data show CDR1 as SGDLS and CDR2 as YYNGEE. The CDR3 spans 15 residues. The DNA for the CDR3 is TGTGCCAGCAGCGACCGGGACATTGAGAATTCACCCCTCCACTTT. Its translation is CASSDRDIENSPLHF.

The chain joins TRBV2 to TRBJ1-1; D call uncertain. The ends were cut back, 8 bases at V and 0 bases at J, with 19 bases in the middle. Per the germline V gene, CDR1 is SNHLY and CDR2 is FYNNEI. This CDR3 has 16 residues. The chain's CDR3 is CASERGSAQVNTEAFF. In DNA, the CDR3 is TGTGCCAGCGAGCGGGGAAGCGCCCAGGTGAACACTGAAGCTTTCTTT.

This chain connects TRBV10-3 to TRBJ2-3; 9 nucleotides align to TRBD1. V shed 0 bases and J 6 bases; nucleotides not matched to a gene: 10. Germline values: CDR1 ENHRY, CDR2 SYGVKD. The CDR3 sequence is 17 residues long. CDR3 region: CAISESYPGQGADTQYF. The CDR3 coding sequence is TGTGCCATCAGTGAGTCGTACCCGGGACAGGGAGCGGATACGCAGTATTTT.